These 28 T cell receptor beta chains originate from one sample sequenced in a study of T cell responses to AZD1222 COVID-19 vaccine. Only in-frame clones appear in the TCRdb table, and some are missing; sequencing was by immunoSEQ multiplex PCR. Among 150,000 to 200,000 clones listed, approximately 90% were seen once. Sample: peripheral blood, taken 28 days after the second AZD1222 dose. All receptors derive from an adult who received the AZD1222 COVID-19 vaccine.

The chain couples TRBV19 to TRBJ1-5, with a tentative D call TRBD1 (6 bases). Germline assignment: CDR1 LNHDA and CDR2 SQIVND (reference sequence). CDR3 length equals 15 residues. Trimming took off 1 base at V and 5 bases at J, with 12 bases between the two ends. The CDR3 here is CASSIGWTEDQPQHF. The CDR3 DNA follows: TGTGCCAGTAGTATAGGATGGACAGAAGATCAGCCCCAGCATTTT. The full variable domain, completed using reference TRBV19 and TRBJ1-5, is DGGITQSPKYLFRKEGQNVTLSCEQNLNHDAMYWYRQDPGQGLRLIYYSQIVNDFQKGDIAEGYSVSREKKESFPLTVTSAQKNPTAFYLCASSIGWTEDQPQHFGDGTRLSIL.

The CDR3 sequence: CSVEQGSRGTEAFF. In DNA form, the CDR3 reads TGCAGCGTTGAACAGGGGTCGCGTGGCACTGAAGCTTTCTTT. The genes are TRBV29-1 and TRBJ1-1; D possibly corresponds to TRBD1 (6 bases). The CDR3 totals 14 residues. CDR1 and CDR2 (germline): SQVTM, ANQGSEA. Trimming stripped 2 bases from V and 4 bases from J, with 14 bases between.

The chain employs TRBV5-1 and TRBJ2-7; D gene ambiguous. Trimming took 0 bases from V and 0 from J, leaving 10 bases between them. The CDR3 is 15 amino acids. Germline V gene lookup returns CDR1 SGHRS and CDR2 YFSETQ. The CDR3 region has the DNA TGCGCCAGCAGCTTGGATTGGGGATACTCCTACGAGCAGTACTTC. It translates to CASSLDWGYSYEQYF.

The chain combines TRBV9 with TRBJ1-1; tentative D call: TRBD1 (5 bases). The length of the CDR3 is 13 residues. Trimming cost V 6 bases and J 5 bases, with 14 bases left between them. The germline V gene encodes CDR1 SGDLS and CDR2 YYNGEE. The DNA of the CDR3 is TGTGCCAGCAAAGGCGGGGGAGGGACTGAAGCTTTCTTT. Translating gives CASKGGGGTEAFF.

The chain recombines TRBV2 with TRBJ1-4; no firm D call. The CDR3 loop spans 15 amino acids. Trimming removed 1 base at V and 10 bases at J, with 16 bases between. CDR1 SNHLY and CDR2 FYNNEI come from the germline V gene. The CDR3 DNA is TGTGCCAGCAGTGAAGTGGGAAGAACGATTGGAAAACTGTTTTTT. It encodes CASSEVGRTIGKLFF. The full variable domain, with the rest looked up from reference TRBV2 and TRBJ1-4, is EPEVTQTPSHQVTQMGQEVILRCVPISNHLYFYWYRQILGQKVEFLVSFYNNEISEKSEIFDDQFSVERPDGSNFTLKIRSTKLEDSAMYFCASSEVGRTIGKLFFGSGTQLSVL.

The chain carries TRBV10-2 and TRBJ1-1; D is uncertain. Trimming left V 4 bases short and J 3 bases short, with 12 bases between. This CDR3 contains 14 residues. From germline, CDR1 is WSHSY and CDR2 SAAADI. Written as DNA, the CDR3 is TGCGCCAGCAGTGTGATTAAGCCGGACACTGAAGCTTTCTTT. Its translation is CASSVIKPDTEAFF.

This chain connects TRBV28 to TRBJ1-1; D is ambiguous. From germline, CDR1 is MDHEN and CDR2 SYDVKM. V shed 3 bases and J shed 1 base, with 15 bases lying between them. The CDR3 runs 16 residues. The CDR3 DNA follows: TGTGCCAGCAGTTTCCCGCCTACCCTAACGAACACTGAAGCTTTCTTT. Protein: CASSFPPTLTNTEAFF. The variable domain in full, with the rest retrieved from reference TRBV28 and TRBJ1-1, is DVKVTQSSRYLVKRTGEKVFLECVQDMDHENMFWYRQDPGLGLRLIYFSYDVKMKEKGDIPEGYSVSREKKERFSLILESASTNQTSMYLCASSFPPTLTNTEAFFGQGTRLTVV.

The chain joins TRBV6-5 to TRBJ2-7, with D possibly called TRBD1 or TRBD2 (5 bases each). Trimming pared 7 bases from V and 4 bases from J, leaving 11 bases between. This CDR3 spans 12 amino acids. Germline V gives CDR1 MNHEY, CDR2 SVGAGI. The CDR3 reads CASKLGEYEQYF. The CDR3 bases are TGTGCCAGCAAGTTGGGGGAATACGAGCAGTACTTC.

The CDR3 nucleotides are TGCGCCAGCAGGGCACAGGTCTCTTCTGGGGCCAACGTCCTGACTTTC. Translated: CASRAQVSSGANVLTF. The chain recombines TRBV5-1 with TRBJ2-6; perhaps TRBD1 as D (5 bases). The V end lost 5 bases, the J end lost 1 base, and 13 bases lay between the germline ends. Germline CDR1 is SGHRS and CDR2 is YFSETQ. The length of the CDR3 is 16 residues.

The chain is built from TRBV21-1 and TRBJ1-1; the table's D call of TRBD1 was not tested on the DNA. TRBV21-1 is a pseudogene segment. The CDR3 length is 17 residues. The CDR3 loop reads CASSKGCTGGGETEAFF. The CDR3 bases are TGTGCCAGCAGCAAAGGGTGTACAGGGGGCGGGGAAACTGAAGCTTTCTTT.

V and J are TRBV9 and TRBJ2-2, with 10 nucleotides matching TRBD1. CDR3 length equals 15 residues. The germline V gene encodes CDR1 SGDLS and CDR2 YYNGEE. The V gene end was trimmed by 4 bases and the J gene end by 6 bases; junction bases not matched to a gene: 6. As DNA, the CDR3 is TGTGCCAGCAGCCCCAGACAGGGGGCGGCCGGGGAGCTGTTTTTT. This codes for CASSPRQGAAGELFF. Drawing the rest from reference TRBV9 and TRBJ2-2, the complete variable domain is DSGVTQTPKHLITATGQRVTLRCSPRSGDLSVYWYQQSLDQGLQFLIQYYNGEERAKGNILERFSAQQFPDLHSELNLSSLELGDSALYFCASSPRQGAAGELFFGEGSRLTVL.

The rearrangement links TRBV6-5 to TRBJ1-5; D may be TRBD1 (6 bases). The CDR3 covers 15 residues. V lost 5 bases, J lost 4 bases, and 15 bases lay in between. Germline-derived CDR1 and CDR2 are MNHEY and SVGAGI. CDR3 in amino acids: CASSTGIRGNQPQHF. CDR3 nucleotide sequence: TGTGCCAGCAGTACAGGGATTCGGGGGAATCAGCCCCAGCATTTT.

This clone was picked up one time. This chain connects TRBV19 to TRBJ1-6; D not certain. The CDR3 sequence is 12 residues long. Trimming took 5 bases from V and 6 from J, leaving 5 bases between them. Germline V lookup: CDR1 LNHDA, CDR2 SQIVND (reference sequence). Here the CDR3 DNA reads TGTGCCAGTAGTTTGGTTAATTCACCCCTCCACTTT. Its protein is CASSLVNSPLHF.

The chain combines TRBV7-9 with TRBJ2-3; 14 bases are a match to TRBD2. V shed 5 bases, J shed 1 base, and the junction held 5 bases outside the gene matches. The CDR3 is made up of 17 amino acids. The germline gives CDR1 SEHNR, CDR2 FQNEAQ (reference sequence). The CDR3 DNA reads TGTGCCAGCAGCCCAGGGACTAGCGGGGGACGCACAGATACGCAGTATTTT. The encoded protein is CASSPGTSGGRTDTQYF.

The chain is built from TRBV18 and TRBJ2-1; the D is unclear. This CDR3 has 11 amino acids. Germline-derived CDR1 and CDR2 are KGHSH and LQKENI. Trimming shortened V by 6 bases and J by 7 bases, and 7 bases separated the two germline ends. The CDR3 sequence is CASSPGNEQFF. The CDR3 DNA reads as TGTGCCAGCTCCCCAGGAAATGAGCAGTTCTTC.

The chain employs TRBV3-1 (or the pseudogene TRBV3-2) and TRBJ1-1; unclear D gene. The CDR3 is 14 residues long. Per the germline V gene, CDR1 is LGHDT and CDR2 is YNNKEL (reference sequence). Trimming removed 1 base at V and 5 bases at J, with 11 bases between. The CDR3 nucleotides read TGTGCCAGCAGCCAAGGTAGCGGACGGACTGAAGCTTTCTTT. It codes for CASSQGSGRTEAFF.

This chain uses TRBV7-3 with TRBJ1-6, with 9 positions matching TRBD1. J gave up 9 bases and V 2 bases, and 5 bases lay outside the gene matches. The V gene's germline CDR1 is SGHTA and CDR2 FQGTGA. This CDR3 comprises 15 residues. This CDR3 reads CASSLLGTGLSPLHF. The CDR3 coding sequence is TGTGCCAGCAGCTTATTAGGGACAGGGCTTTCACCCCTCCACTTT.

The sample holds one count of this clone. The chain employs TRBV27 and TRBJ2-2, with TRBD2 as a possible D gene (5 bases). The germline gives CDR1 MNHEY, CDR2 SMNVEV (reference sequence). This CDR3 comprises 13 residues. V shed 7 bases and J shed 5 bases, with 11 bases lying between them. CDR3 sequence reads: CASTPTGTGELFF. Here the CDR3 DNA reads TGTGCCAGCACGCCCACGGGAACCGGGGAGCTGTTTTTT.

The chain combines TRBV7-9 with TRBJ1-4, with unresolved D. V lost 7 bases and J 5 bases, leaving 5 bases between the germline ends. Germline assignment: CDR1 SEHNR and CDR2 FQNEAQ (reference sequence). This CDR3 contains 11 residues. The CDR3 DNA sequence: TGTGCCAGCATCTCCAATGAAAAACTGTTTTTT. Its translation: CASISNEKLFF.

This clone came up a few times. The chain combines TRBV4-3 with TRBJ2-7, with a tentative D call TRBD2 (5 bases). The V and J ends lost 0 bases and 2 bases respectively, with 14 bases between them. The CDR3 is 16 amino acids. Germline assignment: CDR1 LGHNA and CDR2 YSLEER. CDR3 protein: CASSQDDAAEPYEQYF. Written as DNA, the CDR3 is TGCGCCAGCAGCCAAGACGATGCAGCGGAACCCTACGAGCAGTACTTC.

The rearrangement uses TRBV7-2 and TRBJ1-2, with 8 positions matching TRBD1. Germline V gene lookup returns CDR1 SGHTA and CDR2 FQGNSA. V trimming: 5 bases; J trimming: 4 bases; junction bases outside the gene matches: 3. The CDR3 covers 13 residues. The CDR3 sequence: CASSVQGGYGYTF. The CDR3 nucleotides are TGTGCCAGCAGCGTACAGGGGGGCTATGGCTACACCTTC.

The chain has TRBV19 and TRBJ1-2, with D perhaps TRBD1 (5 bases). CDR1 is LNHDA and CDR2 is SQIVND in the germline V gene (reference sequence). The CDR3 sequence is 14 residues long. V lost 5 bases and J lost 3, with 13 bases in between. The CDR3 is CASSPWTHYYGYTF. CDR3 nucleotides: TGTGCCAGTAGTCCCTGGACACATTACTATGGCTACACCTTC.

The V and J genes are TRBV10-3 and TRBJ1-4, with D possibly matching TRBD1 (5 bases). Between the trimmed V and J ends, which lost 10 bases and 0 bases, there was a span of 12 bases. The length of the CDR3 is 14 residues. Per the germline V gene, CDR1 is ENHRY and CDR2 is SYGVKD. CDR3 loop: CASRDATTNEKLFF. The CDR3 region has the DNA TGTGCCAGCCGGGACGCCACAACTAATGAAAAACTGTTTTTT.

This clone was seen only once. J is TRBJ1-5 and V is TRBV28; no reliable D call. Germline V gives CDR1 MDHEN, CDR2 SYDVKM. This CDR3 has 16 residues. Trimming stripped 4 bases from V and 4 bases from J, with 17 bases between. The CDR3 reads CASSYSGQLGNQPQHF. The CDR3 region has the DNA TGTGCCAGCAGTTACTCCGGCCAGTTGGGAAATCAGCCCCAGCATTTT.

The chain combines TRBV7-6 with TRBJ1-1; possible D gene TRBD1, 5 bases. This CDR3 is 15 amino acids long. V shed 1 base and J shed 4 bases, with 13 bases lying between them. Germline V lookup: CDR1 SGHVS, CDR2 FNYEAQ. The DNA of the CDR3 is TGTGCCAGCAGCTTAGGGTTCGGGGGGAGCACTGAAGCTTTCTTT. Its protein product is CASSLGFGGSTEAFF.

This chain connects TRBV5-5 to TRBJ2-7; D not resolved. The V gene lost 0 bases and the J gene lost 4 bases, with 8 bases spanning the gap. The CDR3 length is 13 residues. Germline V gene lookup returns CDR1 SGHKS and CDR2 YYEKEE (reference sequence). The CDR3 DNA follows: TGTGCCAGCAGCTTGGGACCGGATTACGAGCAGTACTTC. This codes for CASSLGPDYEQYF.

Points on this clone: The sample contains more than one DNA sequence encoding this CDR3. This sequence joins TRBV9 and TRBJ2-3, with 10 bases identical to TRBD2. The germline V gene encodes CDR1 SGDLS and CDR2 YYNGEE. Trimming took 0 bases from V and 3 from J; bases not matched to a gene: 4. This CDR3 spans 16 amino acids. CDR3 sequence reads: CASSVGVAGGTDTQYF. CDR3 bases: TGTGCCAGCAGCGTAGGGGTAGCGGGAGGAACAGATACGCAGTATTTT.

This clone has just one count. This chain links TRBV5-1 with TRBJ2-5; tentative D call: TRBD2 (5 bases). CDR3 length: 17 amino acids. The germline gives CDR1 SGHRS, CDR2 YFSETQ. The V gene lost 1 base and the J gene lost 3 bases, with 19 bases spanning the gap. Here the CDR3 DNA reads TGCGCCAGCAGCTTGTCGGACTTGGTGGGAGCCAAAGAGACCCAGTACTTC. Amino acids: CASSLSDLVGAKETQYF.